What follows are 18 T cell receptor beta chains derived from one specimen sequenced in a study of blood T cell repertoires in COVID-19. Sequenced by immunoSEQ multiplex PCR; TCRdb stores in-frame clones only, minus some. The sample shows 350,000 to 400,000 clones, nearly 90% of them seen only once. Sample: PBMCs or T cells enriched from blood (not recorded which). These receptors all come from a woman aged 30 to 39 who had recovered from COVID-19.

This sequence joins TRBV5-1 and TRBJ2-7, with a tentative D call TRBD2 (5 bases). Trimming removed 2 bases at V and 0 bases at J, with 12 bases between. Germline V lookup: CDR1 SGHRS, CDR2 YFSETQ. This CDR3 region has 15 residues. The CDR3 nucleotides are TGCGCCAGCAGCTTTTTGGCGGGTGGCTCCTACGAGCAGTACTTC. This gives the protein CASSFLAGGSYEQYF.

The chain employs TRBV19 and TRBJ1-1; perhaps TRBD1 as D (5 bases). Per germline, CDR1 LNHDA and CDR2 SQIVND (reference sequence). Trimming removed 6 bases at V and 0 bases at J, with 17 bases between. The CDR3 runs 16 residues. DNA of the CDR3: TGTGCCAGTAGCCCCGGGGGATTCCCGCTGAACACTGAAGCTTTCTTT. Its translation is CASSPGGFPLNTEAFF.

This clone has more than one count but fewer than ten. The chain couples TRBV3-1 (or the pseudogene TRBV3-2) to TRBJ2-1, with D perhaps matching TRBD1 (6 bases). The CDR3 runs to 14 residues. Germline V gives CDR1 LGHDT, CDR2 YNNKEL (reference sequence). The V gene lost 2 bases and the J gene lost 6 bases, with 11 bases spanning the gap. The CDR3 sequence is CASSQRGFANEQFF. Here the CDR3 DNA reads TGTGCCAGCAGCCAAAGGGGGTTCGCCAATGAGCAGTTCTTC.

The CDR3, as DNA: TGTGCCAGCAGCGTAGCAGGGGGGATAATTAATTCACCCCTCCACTTT. It translates to CASSVAGGIINSPLHF. The V gene is TRBV6-2 or TRBV6-3, the J gene TRBJ1-6, with TRBD1 matching 7 bases. The CDR3 runs to 16 residues. V dropped 6 bases and J dropped 6; count of bases not matched to a gene: 11. The V gene's germline CDR1 is MNHEY and CDR2 SVGEGT.

This chain links TRBV12-3 or TRBV12-4 with TRBJ2-7; D is possibly TRBD1 (6 bases). The V gene lost 7 bases and the J gene lost 6 bases, with 13 bases spanning the gap. The CDR3 extends over 12 amino acids. In DNA, the CDR3 is TGTGCCAGCAAACGTGGGGGCTCCGAGCAGTACTTC. Residues: CASKRGGSEQYF.

The genes are TRBV5-6 and TRBJ1-6; D gene ambiguous. In germline, CDR1 is SGHDT, CDR2 YYEEEE. The CDR3 has 15 amino acids. V was cut by 0 bases and J by 7 bases, with 11 bases left in between. The CDR3 region is CASSLVQAKNSPLHF. The CDR3, as DNA: TGTGCCAGCAGCTTGGTCCAGGCGAAAAATTCACCCCTCCACTTT.

The V call is TRBV5-4, the J call TRBJ2-7; 8 bases match TRBD1. Trimming took 0 bases from V and 2 from J; bases not matched to a gene: 7. CDR1 and CDR2 (germline): SGHNT, YYREEE (reference sequence). The CDR3 spans 16 residues. In DNA, the CDR3 is TGTGCCAGCAGCTTGGTGTTCGGACAGGGACCCTACGAGCAGTACTTC. Amino acids: CASSLVFGQGPYEQYF.

V and J are TRBV15 and TRBJ1-1; D gene ambiguous. Trimming stripped 0 bases from V and 6 bases from J, with 8 bases between. The CDR3 length is 13 residues. Germline V gives CDR1 LNHNV, CDR2 YYDKDF (reference sequence). Written as DNA, the CDR3 is TGTGCCACCAGCAGAGATCAGATCCCTGAAGCTTTCTTT. This encodes CATSRDQIPEAFF.

The chain employs TRBV19 and TRBJ1-1; D unresolved. V lost 3 bases and J lost 1, with 6 bases in between. Looked up from germline, CDR1 is LNHDA and CDR2 is SQIVND (reference sequence). The CDR3 is 13 residues long. The CDR3 reads CASSISPNTEAFF. Here the CDR3 DNA reads TGTGCCAGTAGTATCTCTCCGAACACTGAAGCTTTCTTT.

This chain joins TRBV7-9 and TRBJ1-6; TRBD1 agrees at 8 bases. The CDR3 extends over 16 amino acids. CDR1 SEHNR and CDR2 FQNEAQ come from the germline V gene (reference sequence). V was clipped by 10 bases and J by 8 bases; unmatched bases: 16. CDR3 DNA sequence: TGTGCCACCCCGGGACAGGCTGCCGGTGGCGATTCACCCCTCCACTTT. It translates to CATPGQAAGGDSPLHF. The variable domain in full, with the rest retrieved from reference TRBV7-9 and TRBJ1-6, is DTGVSQNPRHKITKRGQNVTFRCDPISEHNRLYWYRQTLGQGPEFLTYFQNEAQLEKSRLLSDRFSAERPKGSFSTLEIQRTEQGDSAMYLCATPGQAAGGDSPLHFGNGTRLTVT.

This chain links TRBV7-2 with TRBJ1-3, with D unresolved. Germline V gene data show CDR1 as SGHTA and CDR2 as FQGNSA. Trimming pared 5 bases from V and 2 bases from J, leaving 10 bases between. This CDR3 comprises 14 residues. As DNA, the CDR3 is TGTGCCAGCAGCCCCCCCCGGGCTGGAAACACCATATATTTT. Amino acid sequence: CASSPPRAGNTIYF.

The chain combines TRBV6-6 with TRBJ2-7; 10 bases fit TRBD1. Germline V gene lookup returns CDR1 MNHNY and CDR2 SVGAGI (reference sequence). Unmatched junction bases numbered 11, after V lost 4 bases and J lost 5 bases. The CDR3 consists of 16 residues. CDR3 residues: CASSSRVPGTGDEQYF. The DNA of the CDR3 is TGTGCCAGCAGTTCGCGAGTTCCCGGGACAGGGGACGAGCAGTACTTC.

About this clone: The sample carries other DNA sequences with the same CDR3. CDR3 amino acids: CASSLYGGNYGYTF. The CDR3, as DNA: TGTGCCAGCAGTTTATATGGGGGGAATTATGGCTACACCTTC. V and J are TRBV27 and TRBJ1-2, with D possibly being TRBD1 (5 bases). Germline-derived CDR1 and CDR2 are MNHEY and SMNVEV (reference sequence). Trimming pared 1 base from V and 5 bases from J, leaving 11 bases between. The CDR3 covers 14 residues.

J is TRBJ2-3 and V is TRBV9; no reliable D call. This CDR3 has 15 residues. V lost 2 bases to trimming and J lost 2 bases, with 12 bases between them. CDR1 and CDR2 from the germline V gene are SGDLS and YYNGEE. The CDR3 bases are TGTGCCAGCAGCGTTGTCACAGAATACACAGATACGCAGTATTTT. Translated, it gives CASSVVTEYTDTQYF.

This chain connects TRBV28 to TRBJ1-5, with unresolved D. In germline, CDR1 is MDHEN, CDR2 SYDVKM. The V gene lost 2 bases and the J gene lost 3 bases, with 14 bases spanning the gap. This CDR3 spans 16 amino acids. The CDR3 spells CASSLGGGQFNQPQHF. CDR3 nucleotide sequence: TGTGCCAGCAGTTTAGGCGGAGGGCAGTTCAATCAGCCCCAGCATTTT.

The genes are TRBV5-1 and TRBJ1-4, with D tentatively TRBD1 (5 bases). Germline V lookup: CDR1 SGHRS, CDR2 YFSETQ. The CDR3 extends over 16 amino acids. V was clipped by 0 bases and J by 1 base, with 10 bases between them. DNA for the CDR3: TGCGCCAGCAGCTTGGACCAGGGCCGAACTAATGAAAAACTGTTTTTT. Amino acid sequence: CASSLDQGRTNEKLFF.

V gene TRBV7-6 combines with J gene TRBJ1-6; maybe TRBD1 (6 bases). Germline values: CDR1 SGHVS, CDR2 FNYEAQ. The V end was cut by 1 base, the J end by 17 bases, with 12 bases between. This CDR3 has 12 residues. CDR3 amino acids: CASSLVGGLVHF. The CDR3 DNA sequence: TGTGCCAGCAGCTTAGTCGGGGGGCTGGTCCACTTT.

The J gene is TRBJ1-2, the V gene TRBV27, with 11 bases aligning to TRBD1. V lost 6 bases and J lost 3; bases outside the gene matches: 6. The CDR3 has 15 residues. Germline V gives CDR1 MNHEY, CDR2 SMNVEV (reference sequence). The chain's CDR3 is CASSRGTGGDYGYTF. CDR3 nucleotides: TGTGCCAGCAGCAGAGGGACAGGGGGGGACTATGGCTACACCTTC.